A single sample gave rise to the 5 T cell receptor beta chains below, sequenced in a study of CD8+ T cells in alopecia areata. Treatment given: oral pan-JAK inhibitor, 5-10 mg twice daily. Reverse transcription of extracted RNA yielded cDNA, which provided the sequencing template. Profiling relied on immunoSEQ multiplex PCR, and the TCRdb table lists in-frame clones only, not all of them. The sample includes 190,000 or so clones, around 58% of them seen just once. Specimen: CD8+ T cells sorted from blood, collected at week 24, from a patient treated with tofacitinib. The receptors stem from a human donor with alopecia areata.

The rearrangement uses TRBV19 and TRBJ1-1; D is possibly TRBD1 (6 bases). CDR3 length: 14 amino acids. With 3 bases removed from V and 4 bases from J, the gap between germline ends came to 12 bases. Germline loops: CDR1 LNHDA, CDR2 SQIVND (reference sequence). Here the CDR3 DNA reads TGTGCCAGTAGTATTAAATCAGGGGTCACTGAAGCTTTCTTT. Translated: CASSIKSGVTEAFF.

This chain uses TRBV2 with TRBJ2-5; no definite D call. Germline V CDR1 and CDR2: SNHLY, FYNNEI. This CDR3 spans 12 amino acids. Trimming took off 10 bases at V and 1 base at J, with 10 bases between the two ends. The CDR3 DNA is TGTGCCATTCGAACGATCCAAGAGACCCAGTACTTC. It yields the protein CAIRTIQETQYF.

This clone has a handful of counts. The chain carries TRBV14 and TRBJ1-1; no clear D. V was clipped by 3 bases and J by 0 bases, with 5 bases between them. Germline CDR1 and CDR2: SGHDN and FVKESK. This CDR3 has 13 amino acids. The CDR3 sequence is CASSHLMNTEAFF. The CDR3 DNA sequence: TGTGCCAGCAGCCACTTAATGAACACTGAAGCTTTCTTT. The full variable domain, in which reference TRBV14 and TRBJ1-1 provide the parts outside the CDR3, is EAGVTQFPSHSVIEKGQTVTLRCDPISGHDNLYWYRRVMGKEIKFLLHFVKESKQDESGMPNNRFLAERTGGTYSTLKVQPAELEDSGVYFCASSHLMNTEAFFGQGTRLTVV.

The CDR3 loop is CASSYRDGSYNSPLHF. The DNA for the CDR3 is TGTGCCAGCAGCTACCGGGACGGCTCCTATAATTCACCCCTCCACTTT. V gene TRBV7-8 combines with J gene TRBJ1-6, with TRBD1 as a possible D gene (5 bases). This CDR3 is 16 amino acids long. Deletions cut 4 bases from V and 0 bases from J, with 10 bases between. CDR1 and CDR2 (germline): SGHVS, FQNEAQ. The full variable domain, its missing parts supplied by reference TRBV7-8 and TRBJ1-6, is GAGVSQSPRYKVAKRGQDVALRCDPISGHVSLFWYQQALGQGPEFLTYFQNEAQLDKSGLPSDRFFAERPEGSVSTLKIQRTQQEDSAVYLCASSYRDGSYNSPLHFGNGTRLTVT.

This clone was seen more than once but under ten times. The J gene is TRBJ2-3, the V gene TRBV5-1; D ambiguous. The germline CDR1 and CDR2 sequences are SGHRS and YFSETQ. Trimming shortened V by 3 bases and J by 6 bases, and 17 bases separated the two germline ends. This CDR3 contains 15 residues. The CDR3 DNA is TGCGCCAGCAGCTCCAACTGGGCGGAAGTGGATACGCAGTATTTT. Its protein is CASSSNWAEVDTQYF.